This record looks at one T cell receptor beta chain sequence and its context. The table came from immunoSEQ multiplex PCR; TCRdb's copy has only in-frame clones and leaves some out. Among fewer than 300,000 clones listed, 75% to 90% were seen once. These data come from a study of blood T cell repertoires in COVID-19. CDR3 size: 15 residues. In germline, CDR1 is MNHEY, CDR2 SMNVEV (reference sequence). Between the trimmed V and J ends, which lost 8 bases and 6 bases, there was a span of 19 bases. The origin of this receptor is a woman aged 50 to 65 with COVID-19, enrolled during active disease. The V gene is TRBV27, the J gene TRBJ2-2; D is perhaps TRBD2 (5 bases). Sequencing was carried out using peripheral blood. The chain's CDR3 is CASSSWAGPAGELFF. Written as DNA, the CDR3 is TGTGCCAGCTCCTCTTGGGCGGGCCCGGCCGGGGAGCTGTTTTTT.